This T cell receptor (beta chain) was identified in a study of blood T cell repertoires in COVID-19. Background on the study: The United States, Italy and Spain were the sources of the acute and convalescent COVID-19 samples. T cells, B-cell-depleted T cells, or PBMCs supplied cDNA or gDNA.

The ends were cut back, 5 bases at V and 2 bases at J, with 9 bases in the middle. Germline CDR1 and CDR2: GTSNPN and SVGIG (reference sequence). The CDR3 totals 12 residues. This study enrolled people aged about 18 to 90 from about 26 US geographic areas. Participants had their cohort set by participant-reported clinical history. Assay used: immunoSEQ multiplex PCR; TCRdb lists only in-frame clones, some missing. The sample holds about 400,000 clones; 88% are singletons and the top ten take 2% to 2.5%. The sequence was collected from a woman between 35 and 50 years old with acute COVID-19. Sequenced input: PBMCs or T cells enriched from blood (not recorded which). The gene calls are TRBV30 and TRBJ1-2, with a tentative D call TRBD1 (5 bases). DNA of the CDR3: TGTGCCTGGGAAGACAGCAACTATGGCTACACCTTC. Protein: CAWEDSNYGYTF.